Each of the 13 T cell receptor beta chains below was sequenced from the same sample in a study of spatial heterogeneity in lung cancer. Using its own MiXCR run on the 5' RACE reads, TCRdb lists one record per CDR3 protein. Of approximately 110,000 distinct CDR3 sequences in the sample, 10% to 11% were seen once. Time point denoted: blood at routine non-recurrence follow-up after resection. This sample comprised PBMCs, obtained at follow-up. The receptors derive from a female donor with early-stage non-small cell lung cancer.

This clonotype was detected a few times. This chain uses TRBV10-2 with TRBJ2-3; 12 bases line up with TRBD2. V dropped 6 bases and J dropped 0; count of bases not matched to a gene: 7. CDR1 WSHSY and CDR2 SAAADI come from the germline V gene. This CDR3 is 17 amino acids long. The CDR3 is CASRGYGTSGSTDTQYF. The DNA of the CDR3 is TGCGCCAGCAGGGGCTATGGGACTAGCGGGAGCACAGATACGCAGTATTTT.

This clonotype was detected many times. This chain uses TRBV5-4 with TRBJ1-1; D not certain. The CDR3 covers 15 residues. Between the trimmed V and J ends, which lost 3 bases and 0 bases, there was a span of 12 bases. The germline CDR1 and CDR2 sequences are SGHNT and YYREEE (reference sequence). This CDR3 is CASSSTTSLNTEAFF. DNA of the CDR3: TGTGCCAGCAGCTCCACGACGTCCTTGAACACTGAAGCTTTCTTT.

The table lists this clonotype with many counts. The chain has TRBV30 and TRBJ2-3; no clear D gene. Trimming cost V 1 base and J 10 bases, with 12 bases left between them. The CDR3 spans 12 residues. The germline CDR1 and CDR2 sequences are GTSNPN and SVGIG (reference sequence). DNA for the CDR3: TGTGCCTGGAGTGCCTTTAGCTCTGCGCAGTATTTT. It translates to CAWSAFSSAQYF.

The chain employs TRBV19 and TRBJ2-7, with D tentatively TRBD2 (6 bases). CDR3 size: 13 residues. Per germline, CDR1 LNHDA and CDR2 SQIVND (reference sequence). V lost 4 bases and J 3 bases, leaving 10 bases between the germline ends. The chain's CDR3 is CASSNRGFYEQYF. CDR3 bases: TGTGCCAGTAGTAACCGGGGGTTCTACGAGCAGTACTTC.

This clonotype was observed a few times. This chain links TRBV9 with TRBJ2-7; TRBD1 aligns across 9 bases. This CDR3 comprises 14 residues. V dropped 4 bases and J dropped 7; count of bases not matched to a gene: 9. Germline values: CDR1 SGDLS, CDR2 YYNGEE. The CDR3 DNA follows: TGTGCCAGCAGCTTGGGACAGGGCAGTTGGGAGCAGTACTTC. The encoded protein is CASSLGQGSWEQYF.

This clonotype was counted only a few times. This CDR3 is CASGTGGGNRQPQHF. Written as DNA, the CDR3 is TGTGCTAGTGGTACAGGGGGCGGCAATCGTCAGCCCCAGCATTTT. The rearrangement uses TRBV12-5 and TRBJ1-5, with 9 bases fitting TRBD1. Germline lookup yields CDR1 LGHNT and CDR2 FRNRAP. The CDR3 runs to 15 residues. Trimming at V came to 5 bases and at J to 6 bases, leaving 8 bases not matched to a gene.

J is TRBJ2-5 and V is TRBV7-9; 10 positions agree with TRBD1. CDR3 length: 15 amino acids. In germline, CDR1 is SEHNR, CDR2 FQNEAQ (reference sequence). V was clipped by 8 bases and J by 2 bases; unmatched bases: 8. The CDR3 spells CASALTGGRQETQYF. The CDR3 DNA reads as TGTGCCAGCGCCCTGACAGGGGGCCGTCAAGAGACCCAGTACTTC.

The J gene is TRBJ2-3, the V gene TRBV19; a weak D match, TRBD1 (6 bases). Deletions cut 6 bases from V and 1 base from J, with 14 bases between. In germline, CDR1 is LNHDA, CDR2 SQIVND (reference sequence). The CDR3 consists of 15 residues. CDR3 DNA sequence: TGTGCCAGTAGCAAACGGGACACCCGCACAGATACGCAGTATTTT. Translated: CASSKRDTRTDTQYF.

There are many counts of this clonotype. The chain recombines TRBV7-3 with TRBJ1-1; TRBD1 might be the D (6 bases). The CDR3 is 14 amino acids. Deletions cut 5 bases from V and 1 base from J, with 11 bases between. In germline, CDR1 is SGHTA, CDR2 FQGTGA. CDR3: CASSLQGTNTEAFF. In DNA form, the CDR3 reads TGTGCCAGCAGCCTACAGGGCACGAACACTGAAGCTTTCTTT.

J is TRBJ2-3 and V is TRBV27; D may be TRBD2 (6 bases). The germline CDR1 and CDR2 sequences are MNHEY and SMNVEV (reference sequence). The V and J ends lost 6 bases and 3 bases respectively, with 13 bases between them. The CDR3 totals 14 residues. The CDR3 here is CASSLAVETDTQYF. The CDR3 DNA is TGTGCCAGCAGCTTAGCGGTTGAGACAGATACGCAGTATTTT.

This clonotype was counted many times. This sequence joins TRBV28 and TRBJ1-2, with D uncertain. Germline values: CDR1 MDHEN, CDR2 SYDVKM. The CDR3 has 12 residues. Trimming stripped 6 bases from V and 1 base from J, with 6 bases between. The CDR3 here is CASSSVNYGYTF. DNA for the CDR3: TGTGCCAGCAGCTCAGTTAACTATGGCTACACCTTC.

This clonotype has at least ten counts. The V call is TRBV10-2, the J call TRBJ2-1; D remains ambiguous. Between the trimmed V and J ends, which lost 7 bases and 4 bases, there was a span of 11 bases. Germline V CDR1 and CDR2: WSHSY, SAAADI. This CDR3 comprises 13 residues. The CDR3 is CASTPGPYNEQFF. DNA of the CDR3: TGCGCCAGCACTCCAGGCCCATACAATGAGCAGTTCTTC.

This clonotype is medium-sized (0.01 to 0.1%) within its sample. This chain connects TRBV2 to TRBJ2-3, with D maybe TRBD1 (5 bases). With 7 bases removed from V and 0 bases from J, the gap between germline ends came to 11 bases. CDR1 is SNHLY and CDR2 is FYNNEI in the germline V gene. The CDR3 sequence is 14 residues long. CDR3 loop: CASNPGFSTDTQYF. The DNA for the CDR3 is TGTGCCAGCAACCCAGGGTTTAGCACAGATACGCAGTATTTT.